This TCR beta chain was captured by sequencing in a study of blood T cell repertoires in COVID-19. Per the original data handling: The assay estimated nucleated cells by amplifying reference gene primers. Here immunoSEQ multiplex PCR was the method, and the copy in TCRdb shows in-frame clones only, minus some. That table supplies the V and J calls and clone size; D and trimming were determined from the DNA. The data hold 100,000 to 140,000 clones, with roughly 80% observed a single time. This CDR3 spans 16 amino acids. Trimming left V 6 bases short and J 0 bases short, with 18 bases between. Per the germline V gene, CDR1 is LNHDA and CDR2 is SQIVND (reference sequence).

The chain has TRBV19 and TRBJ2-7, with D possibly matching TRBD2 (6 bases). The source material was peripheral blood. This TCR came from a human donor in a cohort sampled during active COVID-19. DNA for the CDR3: TGTGCCAGTAGGCCCACGGGGCTAGCGTCCTCCTACGAGCAGTACTTC. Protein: CASRPTGLASSYEQYF.